This T cell receptor (beta chain) originates from a study of T-cell reconstitution after alpha-beta-depleted transplantation in children. Regarding the study as a whole: Roughly two months post-transplant, alpha-beta T cells reportedly originated from several hundred graft clones that had expanded. Once a year had passed after transplant, T-cell counts and diversity came mostly from newly produced T cells. Surviving recipient T cells and thymic progenitors accounted for the high day-60 TCRbeta diversity observed in some patients.

The authors prepared the TCRbeta library with unique molecular identifiers. Using its own MiXCR run on the PCR reads, TCRdb lists one record per CDR3 protein. The table has roughly 200,000 distinct CDR3 sequences, around 7% seen once; the top ten hold 5.5% to 6.5%. This clonotype came up many times. Antigen unknown. Without the conserved terminal phenylalanine or tryptophan, this CDR3 likely stems from a read error. Unmatched junction bases numbered 8, after V lost 2 bases and J lost 7 bases. This CDR3 is built from 14 residues. Germline loops: CDR1 DFQATT, CDR2 SNEGSKA (reference sequence). The source is a boy aged 2 to 10 with acute lymphoblastic leukemia, due to receive a stem cell transplant. The V call is TRBV20-1, the J call TRBJ2-1; 7 positions agree with TRBD2. Here the sequenced sample was PBMCs, taken before TCRalphabeta/CD19-depleted stem cell transplant. CDR3 protein: CSARWPFGRNEQFL. CDR3 DNA sequence: TGCAGTGCTAGATGGCCCTTCGGGAGGAATGAGCAGTTCCTC.